This TCR beta chain comes out of a study of persistence of HIV-infected CD4 T cells. As for the study in general: Antigen stimulation activated a lower proportion of cells, more of them memory, than anti-CD3/anti-CD28 stimulation. General study points: TCRbeta richness was lower in CMV- and Gag-responding cells than in anti-CD3/anti-CD28-responding cells. Antigen-responding cells were enriched for degenerate expanded CDR3beta sequences.

Anti-CD3/anti-CD28 beads served as a nonspecific positive control stimulus. Sorting selected CD4+ T cells upregulating both CD40 ligand and CD69. V was pared by 8 bases and J by 5 bases, with 15 bases between. Germline V lookup: CDR1 SQVTM, CDR2 ANQGSEA. The CDR3 has 13 residues. This clone has just one count. What it binds is unknown. Sequencing used immunoSEQ version 4 in survey mode. TCRdb keeps only in-frame clones here, not all; method: immunoSEQ multiplex PCR. The data show about 43,000 clones, around 90% seen once. The material was CD4+ T cells sorted from PBMCs after approximately 19-hour stimulation, obtained from a patient who received antiretroviral therapy. The TCR sequence derives from an adult man with HIV who was CMV-seropositive. V and J are TRBV29-1 and TRBJ2-2; possible D gene TRBD1, 6 bases. CDR3 in DNA: TGCAGCTCCCGGGCAGGGGCGACCGGGGAGCTGTTTTTT. It encodes CSSRAGATGELFF.